This entry lists 30 T cell receptor beta chains sequenced from one sample in a study of spatial heterogeneity in lung cancer. Time point reported: sample taken at primary tumor resection. No cells were sorted before sequencing. The whole RNA sequenced was extracted from tumor, nontumor lung or frozen PBMC. In TCRdb, the 5' RACE reads were re-called with MiXCR into one record per CDR3 protein. The data show roughly 8,000 distinct CDR3 sequences, over 6.5% seen once. The specimen comprised PBMCs, sampled at surgery. The origin of the receptors is a male donor with early-stage non-small cell lung cancer.

This clonotype was seen at least ten times. This beta chain is a stray read from a library made for alpha chains; its abundance is not meaningful. The CDR3 here is CASRDLAGVGHEQFF. For the CDR3, the DNA is TGTGCCAGTAGAGATCTAGCGGGAGTTGGGCATGAGCAGTTCTTC. The rearrangement joins TRBV19 to TRBJ2-1, with 10 bases fitting TRBD2. This CDR3 region has 15 residues. Per the germline V gene, CDR1 is LNHDA and CDR2 is SQIVND (reference sequence). Trimming took 6 bases from V and 8 from J; bases not matched to a gene: 10.

This clonotype was detected a few times. Since it is a stray read in a library aimed at alpha chains, this beta chain has a size that is not meaningful. The chain uses TRBV5-1 and TRBJ2-7; 12 bases match TRBD2. V was clipped by 4 bases and J by 5 bases; unmatched bases: 7. Looked up from germline, CDR1 is SGHRS and CDR2 is YFSETQ. The CDR3 is 15 residues long. The CDR3 DNA is TGCGCCAGCAGCCTAGGACTAGCGGGATTGGACGAGCAGTACTTC. It yields the protein CASSLGLAGLDEQYF.

In its sample, this clonotype was seen many times. Since it is a stray read in a library aimed at alpha chains, this beta chain has a size that is not meaningful. The V gene is TRBV4-3, the J gene TRBJ2-1; no clear D gene. Germline loops: CDR1 LGHNA, CDR2 YSLEER. Trimming removed 0 bases at V and 8 bases at J, with 14 bases between. The CDR3 totals 15 residues. CDR3 bases: TGCGCCAGCAGCCAAGACGCCGGAACCGGCGATGAGCAGTTCTTC. As protein: CASSQDAGTGDEQFF.

This clonotype was observed many times. The library was built for alpha chains, so this beta chain is an off-target read and its size means little. The CDR3 protein is CSVGRGLRQLDEAFF. CDR3 DNA sequence: TGCAGCGTGGGTCGTGGGTTACGGCAGTTGGATGAAGCTTTCTTT. V gene TRBV29-1 combines with J gene TRBJ1-1, with D uncertain. Trimming took 6 bases from V and 7 from J, leaving 24 bases between them. Germline V gene lookup returns CDR1 SQVTM and CDR2 ANQGSEA. The CDR3 spans 15 residues.

This clonotype was recorded at least ten times. Found in a library prepared for alpha chains, this beta chain is an off-target read, and its abundance has little meaning. The chain links TRBV24-1 to TRBJ2-1; possible D gene TRBD1, 6 bases. V was clipped by 0 bases and J by 5 bases, with 13 bases between them. Germline CDR1 reads KGHDR; CDR2 reads SFDVKD. CDR3 size: 16 residues. DNA for the CDR3: TGTGCCACCAGTGATTTGTTGGACAGTCCTAACAATGAGCAGTTCTTC. Residues: CATSDLLDSPNNEQFF.

This clonotype was seen ten or more times. In a library made to pick up alpha chains, this beta chain is a stray read with a size that means little. This chain uses TRBV27 with TRBJ2-7; tentatively, D is TRBD1 (7 bases). Germline V gene sequence: CDR1 MNHEY, CDR2 SMNVEV (reference sequence). CDR3 size: 14 residues. Trimming took off 3 bases at V and 8 bases at J, with 17 bases between the two ends. CDR3 in amino acids: CASSFGGGPLKQYF. The CDR3 coding sequence is TGTGCCAGCAGTTTCGGAGGGGGCCCCCTGAAGCAGTACTTC.

There are many counts of this clonotype. The library was designed around alpha chains, so this beta chain is a stray read whose abundance carries little weight. This chain's CDR3 is CSASSFGQGNEQYF. Here the CDR3 DNA reads TGCAGTGCTAGCTCTTTCGGACAGGGAAACGAGCAGTACTTC. The chain couples TRBV20-1 to TRBJ2-7, with 8 bases matching TRBD1. V gave up 3 bases and J gave up 5 bases; unmatched junction bases: 9. The CDR3 has 14 residues. CDR1 and CDR2 (germline): DFQATT, SNEGSKA (reference sequence).

This clonotype showed up many times. This beta chain turned up in a library designed for alpha chains; as an off-target read, its abundance says little. The chain uses TRBV12-3 or TRBV12-4 and TRBJ2-7, with TRBD1 identical over 8 bases. The CDR3 extends over 13 amino acids. V was pared by 3 bases and J by 3 bases, with 1 base of the junction left unmatched. The CDR3 nucleotides are TGTGCCAGCAGTTTGGGGACAGGCTACGAGCAGTACTTC. Translation: CASSLGTGYEQYF.

This clonotype was found many times. This beta chain came through as a stray read in a library set up for alpha chains, and its size says little. The chain recombines TRBV27 with TRBJ1-1; TRBD1 agrees at 7 bases. V dropped 5 bases and J dropped 5; count of bases not matched to a gene: 5. There are 13 residues in the CDR3. Germline loops: CDR1 MNHEY, CDR2 SMNVEV (reference sequence). CDR3 residues: CASSRQGGTEAFF. CDR3 sequence (DNA): TGTGCCAGCAGTCGACAGGGAGGAACTGAAGCTTTCTTT.

This clonotype appeared many times. In a library made to pick up alpha chains, this beta chain is a stray read with a size that means little. The chain couples TRBV7-3 to TRBJ2-2, with D unclear. V lost 5 bases and J 4 bases, leaving 11 bases between the germline ends. The CDR3 covers 14 residues. Germline loops: CDR1 SGHTA, CDR2 FQGTGA. This CDR3 is CASSRTHGTGELFF. The CDR3 coding sequence is TGTGCCAGCAGCCGCACCCATGGCACCGGGGAGCTGTTTTTT.

By sample share, this clonotype is medium-sized. The library was designed around alpha chains, so this beta chain is a stray read whose abundance carries little weight. The chain links TRBV7-9 to TRBJ2-3; 7 bases agree with TRBD2. CDR3 length: 15 residues. V gave up 4 bases and J gave up 1 base; unmatched junction bases: 5. Per the germline V gene, CDR1 is SEHNR and CDR2 is FQNEAQ (reference sequence). The CDR3 loop reads CASSSLAGGTDTQYF. CDR3 coding DNA: TGTGCCAGCAGCTCCCTGGCGGGGGGCACAGATACGCAGTATTTT. The whole variable domain, filled in from reference TRBV7-9 and TRBJ2-3, reads DTGVSQNPRHKITKRGQNVTFRCDPISEHNRLYWYRQTLGQGPEFLTYFQNEAQLEKSRLLSDRFSAERPKGSFSTLEIQRTEQGDSAMYLCASSSLAGGTDTQYFGPGTRLTVL.

This clonotype was counted at least ten times. For a library built for alpha chains, this beta chain is a stray read; little rests on its size. This chain links TRBV6-1 with TRBJ1-1; D remains ambiguous. Trimming removed 6 bases at V and 3 bases at J, with 14 bases between. Germline lookup yields CDR1 MNHNS and CDR2 SASEGT. This CDR3 spans 14 amino acids. CDR3 nucleotides: TGTGCCAGCAGCCTGAGGGCCGGGGACACTGAAGCTTTCTTT. It is translated as CASSLRAGDTEAFF.

With respect to this clonotype: Because this beta chain is a stray read in a library intended to capture alpha chains, its abundance should not be given much weight. The chain employs TRBV5-6 and TRBJ2-5; 8 bases are shared with TRBD2. The germline gives CDR1 SGHDT, CDR2 YYEEEE. CDR3 length equals 11 residues. Trimming removed 2 bases from V and 9 bases from J; junction bases left unmatched: 0. CDR3 sequence reads: CASSFGGAQYF. DNA for the CDR3: TGTGCCAGCAGCTTCGGGGGGGCCCAGTACTTC. The full variable domain, completed using reference TRBV5-6 and TRBJ2-5, is DAGVTQSPTHLIKTRGQQVTLRCSPKSGHDTVSWYQQALGQGPQFIFQYYEEEERQRGNFPDRFSGHQFPNYSSELNVNALLLGDSALYLCASSFGGAQYFGPGTRLLVL.

Ten or more counts support this clonotype. Because this beta chain is a stray read in a library intended to capture alpha chains, its abundance should not be given much weight. This chain connects TRBV28 to TRBJ2-7; 7 nucleotides line up with TRBD1. Germline V gene data show CDR1 as MDHEN and CDR2 as SYDVKM. The CDR3 sequence is 14 residues long. With 6 bases clipped from V and 2 bases from J, the junction kept 7 bases outside the gene matches. The CDR3 loop reads CASRTGTATYEQYF. The DNA of the CDR3 is TGTGCCAGCAGAACCGGGACAGCGACCTACGAGCAGTACTTC.

This clonotype was observed at least ten times. This beta chain is off target for a library built for alpha chains, so its abundance means little. V usage is TRBV30 and J usage is TRBJ2-7; the D gene is possibly TRBD2 (6 bases). Germline V gene sequence: CDR1 GTSNPN, CDR2 SVGIG (reference sequence). Trimming left V 3 bases short and J 1 base short, with 10 bases between. There are 13 residues in the CDR3. CDR3: CAWSPGVSYEQYF. CDR3 bases: TGTGCCTGGAGCCCGGGAGTGTCCTACGAGCAGTACTTC.

Relative to its sample, this clonotype is medium-sized. Little can be read into the size of this beta chain, an off-target read in a library designed for alpha chains. The chain is built from TRBV4-1 and TRBJ2-3; unclear D gene. This CDR3 spans 15 amino acids. Germline assignment: CDR1 MGHRA and CDR2 YSYEKL. V lost 0 bases to trimming and J lost 7 bases, with 14 bases between them. The CDR3 DNA is TGCGCCAGCAGCCAAGATGAGCTAGTGAGGCATACGCAGTATTTT. This encodes CASSQDELVRHTQYF.

This clonotype was counted at least ten times. This beta chain is an off-target read within a library intended for alpha chains, so its frequency means little. The rearrangement uses TRBV20-1 and TRBJ1-2; D gene ambiguous. Trimming shortened V by 5 bases and J by 7 bases, and 11 bases separated the two germline ends. There are 11 residues in the CDR3. Germline V gene lookup returns CDR1 DFQATT and CDR2 SNEGSKA (reference sequence). CDR3 sequence: CSADPPGGYTF. In nucleotides, the CDR3 is TGCAGTGCTGACCCTCCGGGTGGCTACACCTTC.

This clonotype was seen ten or more times. This beta chain is an off-target read within a library intended for alpha chains, so its frequency means little. V usage is TRBV7-2 and J usage is TRBJ2-5, with D uncertain. In germline, CDR1 is SGHTA, CDR2 FQGNSA. The CDR3 is 14 amino acids. V was shortened by 2 bases and J by 0 bases, with 7 bases between the two germline ends. The CDR3 sequence: CASSLSGYQETQYF. The DNA of the CDR3 is TGTGCCAGCAGCTTATCTGGATACCAAGAGACCCAGTACTTC.

In this sample, this clonotype turned up many times. This beta chain is a stray sequence in a library constructed for alpha chains; its clone size is not meaningful. The chain employs TRBV9 and TRBJ2-1, with D unclear. Germline V gene lookup returns CDR1 SGDLS and CDR2 YYNGEE. The CDR3 has 14 amino acids. V was shortened by 0 bases and J by 8 bases, with 12 bases between the two germline ends. This CDR3 is CASSVAASMDEQFF. The CDR3 nucleotides read TGTGCCAGCAGCGTAGCGGCTAGTATGGATGAGCAGTTCTTC. Drawing the rest from reference TRBV9 and TRBJ2-1, the complete variable domain is DSGVTQTPKHLITATGQRVTLRCSPRSGDLSVYWYQQSLDQGLQFLIQYYNGEERAKGNILERFSAQQFPDLHSELNLSSLELGDSALYFCASSVAASMDEQFFGPGTRLTVL.

This clonotype was counted at least ten times. Being off target in a library aimed at alpha chains, this beta chain has a size of little meaning. The chain has TRBV29-1 and TRBJ2-3, with 8 nucleotides matching TRBD2. Losses at the gene ends were 4 bases for V and 3 bases for J; bases not matched to a gene: 9. The CDR3 has 15 residues. In germline, CDR1 is SQVTM, CDR2 ANQGSEA. CDR3 protein: CSVGSSGQETDTQYF. CDR3 DNA sequence: TGCAGCGTTGGCTCTAGCGGGCAAGAAACAGATACGCAGTATTTT.

This clonotype was counted at least ten times. Because this beta chain is a stray read in a library intended to capture alpha chains, its abundance should not be given much weight. The chain combines TRBV7-2 with TRBJ2-3, with D possibly being TRBD2 (6 bases). The CDR3 runs 15 residues. The V end lost 2 bases, the J end lost 5 bases, and 14 bases lay between the germline ends. CDR1 is SGHTA and CDR2 is FQGNSA in the germline V gene. The DNA for the CDR3 is TGTGCCAGCAGCTTACGGGGAGGTGATGAAGATACGCAGTATTTT. It encodes CASSLRGGDEDTQYF.

This clonotype has at least ten counts. This beta chain was picked up by a library intended for alpha chains and is off target, so its count carries little meaning. The chain couples TRBV7-2 to TRBJ1-2; 7 nucleotides align to TRBD1. The V gene end was trimmed by 4 bases and the J gene end by 4 bases; junction bases not matched to a gene: 15. Germline loops: CDR1 SGHTA, CDR2 FQGNSA. This CDR3 is built from 17 residues. CDR3: CASSSHPRDSAIYGYTF. Written as DNA, the CDR3 is TGTGCCAGCAGCTCCCACCCAAGGGACAGCGCTATCTATGGCTACACCTTC.

This clonotype occurred a few times. The size of this beta chain means little, since it is a stray read in a library made for alpha chains. The rearrangement links TRBV20-1 to TRBJ2-3; TRBD2 matches at 9 bases. The CDR3 has 14 amino acids. Losses at the gene ends were 3 bases for V and 8 bases for J; bases not matched to a gene: 9. Germline CDR1 and CDR2: DFQATT and SNEGSKA (reference sequence). The CDR3 is CSASPTSGTGTQYF. CDR3 nucleotide sequence: TGCAGTGCTAGCCCGACTAGCGGAACGGGTACGCAGTATTTT.

This clonotype was counted at least ten times. This beta chain is an unintended read in a library built for alpha chains; its size means little. The chain employs TRBV19 and TRBJ2-2; D uncertain. The CDR3 sequence is 12 residues long. From germline, CDR1 is LNHDA and CDR2 SQIVND (reference sequence). The V end lost 1 base, the J end lost 6 bases, and 3 bases lay between the germline ends. The CDR3 is CASSIVPGELFF. CDR3 bases: TGTGCCAGTAGTATAGTCCCCGGGGAGCTGTTTTTT. Supplemented by reference TRBV19 and TRBJ2-2, the full variable domain reads DGGITQSPKYLFRKEGQNVTLSCEQNLNHDAMYWYRQDPGQGLRLIYYSQIVNDFQKGDIAEGYSVSREKKESFPLTVTSAQKNPTAFYLCASSIVPGELFFGEGSRLTVL.

This clonotype was picked up a small number of times. This beta chain is a stray read from a library made for alpha chains; its abundance is not meaningful. V is TRBV30 and J is TRBJ2-3; 8 bases align to TRBD2. The CDR3 consists of 16 residues. Germline lookup yields CDR1 GTSNPN and CDR2 SVGIG (reference sequence). Unmatched junction bases numbered 15, after V lost 5 bases and J lost 5 bases. CDR3 in DNA: TGTGCCTGGCAATCGGGGGGCGGGAGGATCAGAGATACGCAGTATTTT. Amino acids: CAWQSGGGRIRDTQYF.

Of note for this clonotype: This beta chain is off target for a library built for alpha chains, so its abundance means little. J is TRBJ1-1 and V is TRBV12-3 or TRBV12-4; 11 bases map to TRBD1. V was pared by 1 base and J by 7 bases, with 5 bases of the junction left unmatched. This CDR3 has 15 amino acids. CDR3 sequence reads: CASSLGTGGILEAFF. The CDR3, as DNA: TGTGCCAGCAGTTTAGGGACAGGGGGCATTCTTGAAGCTTTCTTT.

This clonotype was seen ten or more times. This beta chain turned up in a library designed for alpha chains; as an off-target read, its abundance says little. J is TRBJ1-6 and V is TRBV5-1, with a weak D call TRBD1 (5 bases). Deletions cut 0 bases from V and 8 bases from J, with 12 bases between. CDR3 length: 15 residues. CDR1 SGHRS and CDR2 YFSETQ come from the germline V gene. The CDR3 DNA reads TGCGCCAGCAGCTTGGCTCTCAGGGCGTATTCACCCCTCCACTTT. Translation: CASSLALRAYSPLHF.

By proportion, this clonotype is medium-sized. This beta chain represents an off-target read in a library built for alpha chains; its size is of limited meaning. V and J are TRBV18 and TRBJ2-2, with D unclear. The germline V gene has CDR1 KGHSH and CDR2 LQKENI. Trimming took off 2 bases at V and 6 bases at J, with 16 bases between the two ends. The CDR3 has 16 amino acids. Here the CDR3 DNA reads TGTGCCAGCTCACCAGTTCGTTCCCCCGGTGCCGGGGAGCTGTTTTTT. Amino acid sequence: CASSPVRSPGAGELFF.

At least ten counts were recorded for this clonotype. This beta chain is an unintended read in a library built for alpha chains; its size means little. The V call is TRBV7-8, the J call TRBJ2-6, with a tentative D call TRBD2 (5 bases). The CDR3 is 19 residues long. The germline V gene has CDR1 SGHVS and CDR2 FQNEAQ. V shed 5 bases and J shed 0 bases, with 20 bases lying between them. The CDR3 DNA reads as TGTGCCAGCAGCCCCTGGCCGAGGGCCCAGAGCTCTGGGGCCAACGTCCTGACTTTC. It encodes CASSPWPRAQSSGANVLTF.

This clonotype is large in the sample. Within a library made for alpha chains, this beta chain is off target, and its count is uninformative. The chain employs TRBV7-3 and TRBJ2-1; tentatively, D is TRBD2 (5 bases). Germline lookup yields CDR1 SGHTA and CDR2 FQGTGA. V lost 2 bases to trimming and J lost 4 bases, with 9 bases between them. The CDR3 is 14 amino acids. CDR3 amino acids: CASSLYEGYNEQFF. The DNA for the CDR3 is TGTGCCAGCAGCTTATACGAGGGATACAATGAGCAGTTCTTC.